This T cell receptor beta chain was profiled in a study of beta chain features in type 1 diabetes. General study findings and limits: TCRB CDR3s from Type 1 diabetes patients were moderately but significantly shorter in all four CD4+ subsets.

Expressed TCRB transcripts were sequenced because the isolated RNA had all been reverse transcribed beforehand. Naive, central memory and regulatory T cell samples produced a mean of roughly 3.5 million reads. Profiling relied on immunoSEQ multiplex PCR, and the TCRdb table lists in-frame clones only, not all of them. The data contain around 40,000 clones, 66% of them seen just once; the ten biggest clones take up less than 2%. As to this clone: Its target is not known.

The TCR comes from a man aged 25 to 40 with type 1 diabetes. Some clones in this sample may be carry-over from other donors' samples. The sample was Tregs from blood.

The CDR3 DNA follows: TGTGCCATCAGTGAGTCGCGAGGGCGGGATAACTATGGCTACACCTTC. It encodes CAISESRGRDNYGYTF. The chain carries TRBV10-3 and TRBJ1-2; D remains unclear. The V end was cut by 0 bases, the J end by 1 base, with 12 bases between. The CDR3 covers 16 residues. From germline, CDR1 is ENHRY and CDR2 SYGVKD.